This record looks at one T cell receptor beta chain sequence and its context. Its specificity is not known. Researchers ran the PCR with 60 Vbeta and 13 Jbeta primers. Produced via immunoSEQ multiplex PCR; TCRdb's table is partial and in-frame only. The top ten hold about 2.6% of the sample, which has 100,000 to 150,000 clones, 60% to 85% seen once. This sample is drawn from a study of cytomegalovirus exposure and HLA in healthy donors. Overall study context: From about 179 million T cells, an earlier analysis saw 120 million or so unique TCR beta sequences. Whole-study results and caveats: The study flagged fewer than 200 TCR beta chains as cytomegalovirus-associated. For presence/absence analyses, sequencing depth was assumed to be roughly uniform across donors.

V shed 3 bases and J shed 6 bases, with 12 bases lying between them. This CDR3 has 13 residues. Germline V gene sequence: CDR1 LGHNA, CDR2 YNFKEQ. The rearrangement joins TRBV4-2 to TRBJ2-7; weak D call: TRBD1 (6 bases). Sequencing was done on a sample of PBMCs. The TCR sequence derives from a woman aged 40 to 50 in good health and CMV-seropositive. The CDR3: CASSQAGTFEQYF. In DNA, the CDR3 is TGTGCCAGCAGCCAGGCCGGGACATTCGAGCAGTACTTC.